The 2 T cell receptor beta chains reported below all come from one sample, sequenced in a study of shared clonotypes between healthy human individuals. The protocol was immunoSEQ multiplex PCR, while the TCRdb copy is restricted to in-frame clones and leaves out a portion. There are approximately 2.1 million clones in the sample; over 90% occur only once, and about 0.37% lies in the top ten. Material: naive CD4+ T cells from PBMCs. The subset here: CD45RA+ positively selected. Receptors were obtained from a man younger than 30 in good health. Some clones in this sample may be carry-over from other donors' samples.

This clone came up once. The chain uses TRBV4-1 and TRBJ2-7, with 8 bases identical to TRBD2. Unmatched junction bases numbered 4, after V lost 0 bases and J lost 3 bases. Germline V CDR1 and CDR2: MGHRA, YSYEKL. This CDR3 contains 15 residues. Written as DNA, the CDR3 is TGCGCCAGCAGCCAAGAGGTAGCGGGGATCTACGAGCAGTACTTC. Amino acids: CASSQEVAGIYEQYF.

The count of this clone is one. The J gene is TRBJ2-1, the V gene TRBV15, with 14 bases fitting TRBD2. The CDR3 runs 17 residues. In germline, CDR1 is LNHNV, CDR2 YYDKDF (reference sequence). V dropped 0 bases and J dropped 8; count of bases not matched to a gene: 6. The DNA for the CDR3 is TGTGCCACCAGCAGAGAGACTAGCGGGAGGGTCAGGGATGAGCAGTTCTTC. Translated, it gives CATSRETSGRVRDEQFF.